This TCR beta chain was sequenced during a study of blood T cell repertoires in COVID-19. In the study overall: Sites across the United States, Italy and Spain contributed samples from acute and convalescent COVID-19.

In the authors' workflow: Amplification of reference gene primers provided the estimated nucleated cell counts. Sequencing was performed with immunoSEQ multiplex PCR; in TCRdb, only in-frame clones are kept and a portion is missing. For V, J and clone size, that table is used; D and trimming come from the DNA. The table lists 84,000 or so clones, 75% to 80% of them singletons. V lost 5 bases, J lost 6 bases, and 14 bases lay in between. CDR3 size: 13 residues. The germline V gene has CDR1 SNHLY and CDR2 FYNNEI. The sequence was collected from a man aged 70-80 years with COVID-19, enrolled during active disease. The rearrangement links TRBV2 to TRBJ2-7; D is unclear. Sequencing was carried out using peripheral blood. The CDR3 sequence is CASSIDSPSEQYF. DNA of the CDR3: TGTGCCAGCAGTATCGACTCCCCAAGCGAGCAGTACTTC.